This T cell receptor (beta chain) was retrieved from a study of T cells after posttransplantation cyclophosphamide. J lost 4 bases, V lost 5 bases, and 9 bases had no gene match. The CDR3 extends over 15 amino acids. The V gene's germline CDR1 is LGHNA and CDR2 YNFKEQ. Assay: immunoSEQ multiplex PCR; the TCRdb copy retains only in-frame clones and omits some. The table includes 16,000 or so clones, around 85% detected once. Study findings and constraints: Donor CD8+ memory clones often dominated recipient blood repertoires at later times. Recipient CMV seropositivity and CMV reactivation strongly tracked TRB clonality. Tissue-infiltrating T cells from skin or gut overlapped little with blood T cells.

Sampled 1 year posttransplant, controls received myeloablative marrow transplants, methotrexate and a calcineurin inhibitor. Note on this clone: Its target is not known.

The chain couples TRBV4-2 to TRBJ2-5; the match to TRBD2 covers 8 bases. Sequenced material: PBMCs, taken after allogeneic stem cell transplant with calcineurin inhibitor and methotrexate. The source of this sequence is a young adult female patient who received an allogeneic stem cell transplant from an unrelated donor, was CMV-positive, and had acute and chronic GVHD. A share of the T cells may be of graft donor origin. Here the CDR3 reads CASSRTSGAGETQYF. The CDR3 DNA follows: TGTGCCAGCAGCAGAACTAGCGGAGCGGGAGAGACCCAGTACTTC.